These 13 T cell receptor beta chains originate from one sample sequenced in a study of blood T cells in healthy people across ages. PCR was performed a second time for about 6 to 12 cycles using a sample-barcoded 5' primer and a J-beta primer mix. TCRdb re-called the 5' RACE reads through MiXCR, storing one row per CDR3 protein. The table lists around 800,000 distinct CDR3 sequences, less than 60% of them singletons. The sequencing sample was made of blood. The receptors originated from an elderly man in good health.

With regard to this clonotype: A single base separates this from a much larger clone, so it may be a read error. The chain links TRBV28 to TRBJ2-5, with TRBD2 matching 12 bases. V lost 5 bases, J lost 11 bases, and 15 bases stayed unmatched. CDR3 size: 16 residues. Germline V lookup: CDR1 MDHEN, CDR2 SYDVKM. Written as DNA, the CDR3 is TGTGCCAGCAGTCTTCGGACTAGCGGGGCCTACAATGAGCAGTACTTC. As protein: CASSLRTSGAYNEQYF.

This clonotype came up a few times. The chain employs TRBV28 and TRBJ2-1, with D perhaps matching TRBD2 (5 bases). Germline V CDR1 and CDR2: MDHEN, SYDVKM. CDR3 size: 15 residues. The V gene lost 6 bases and the J gene lost 0 bases, with 12 bases spanning the gap. CDR3 bases: TGTGCCAGCAGAGAGGCGGGCAACTCCTACAATGAGCAGTTCTTC. Its protein is CASREAGNSYNEQFF.

The chain combines TRBV7-9 with TRBJ2-7; 8 nucleotides align to TRBD1. The CDR3 is 14 residues long. V lost 6 bases and J lost 5; bases outside the gene matches: 9. CDR1 is SEHNR, CDR2 FQNEAQ, per germline (reference sequence). The CDR3 sequence is CASRYWTGRDEQYF. The CDR3 nucleotides are TGTGCCAGCAGATATTGGACAGGGCGGGACGAGCAGTACTTC.

This clonotype has more than one count but fewer than ten. This chain uses TRBV27 with TRBJ2-1, with 7 bases identical to TRBD2. The CDR3 extends over 15 amino acids. In germline, CDR1 is MNHEY, CDR2 SMNVEV (reference sequence). After removal of 5 bases from V and 6 bases from J, the junction contained 10 bases not matched to a gene. The CDR3 region has the DNA TGTGCCAGCAGTCGCGGGAGTGTAGATGGCAATGAGCAGTTCTTC. Its translation is CASSRGSVDGNEQFF.

Comment on this clonotype: Just one base apart from a much larger clone, this may be a read error. For the CDR3, the DNA is TGCAGCGTTTTTACTGGCAATGAGCAGTACTTC. It codes for CSVFTGNEQYF. The genes are TRBV29-1 and TRBJ2-7, with D uncertain. CDR3 length: 11 amino acids. Germline V gives CDR1 SQVTM, CDR2 ANQGSEA. Trimming took off 5 bases at V and 7 bases at J, with 12 bases between the two ends.

This clonotype occurred a few times. DNA for the CDR3: TGTGCCAGCAGTCTAGACAGGCCGGGCAATTCACCCCTCCACTTT. As protein: CASSLDRPGNSPLHF. V is TRBV27 and J is TRBJ1-6; maybe TRBD1 (6 bases). The CDR3 covers 15 residues. Trimming removed 5 bases from V and 7 bases from J, with 15 bases in between. CDR1 is MNHEY, CDR2 SMNVEV, per germline (reference sequence).

The chain uses TRBV27 and TRBJ2-5; TRBD1 might be the D (6 bases). V lost 6 bases to trimming and J lost 4 bases, with 18 bases between them. There are 15 residues in the CDR3. In germline, CDR1 is MNHEY, CDR2 SMNVEV (reference sequence). CDR3 region: CASSLQQGAAETQYF. The CDR3 coding sequence is TGTGCCAGCAGCCTCCAACAGGGAGCAGCAGAGACCCAGTACTTC.

Worth noting for this clonotype: At one end the junction does not follow the germline gene, possibly because of a read error. The chain is built from TRBV28 and TRBJ2-3; 10 bases agree with TRBD2. Germline-derived CDR1 and CDR2 are MDHEN and SYDVKM. The CDR3 consists of 14 residues. The CDR3 DNA reads TGTGCCAGCCAAATTAGCGGGAGGCCAGAGACGCAGTATTTT. This gives the protein CASQISGRPETQYF.

This clonotype was counted at least ten times. The chain combines TRBV28 with TRBJ2-5; 10 bases match TRBD2. Germline lookup yields CDR1 MDHEN and CDR2 SYDVKM. The CDR3 is 12 amino acids. Trimming cost V 7 bases and J 11 bases; bases outside gene matches: 7. In DNA form, the CDR3 reads TGTGCCAGCATAGCGGGAGGAAATGAGCAGTACTTC. Translated: CASIAGGNEQYF.

The chain joins TRBV9 to TRBJ2-2; 7 nucleotides agree with TRBD1. J was trimmed by 6 bases and V by 3 bases; bases with no gene match: 11. The germline gives CDR1 SGDLS, CDR2 YYNGEE. This CDR3 region has 16 residues. The CDR3 sequence is CASSDRQGFSPGELFF. The CDR3 DNA reads TGTGCCAGCAGCGATAGACAGGGTTTTAGTCCCGGGGAGCTGTTTTTT.

This chain links TRBV7-2 with TRBJ2-3, with 10 bases lining up with TRBD2. J gave up 5 bases and V 6 bases, and 8 bases lay outside the gene matches. The CDR3 covers 15 residues. CDR1 SGHTA and CDR2 FQGNSA come from the germline V gene. The CDR3 DNA sequence: TGTGCCAGCAGGCCCGGGACTAGCGCCGGAGATACGCAGTATTTT. Translated, it gives CASRPGTSAGDTQYF. Filled out from reference TRBV7-2 and TRBJ2-3, the complete variable domain reads GAGVSQSPSNKVTEKGKDVELRCDPISGHTALYWYRQSLGQGLEFLIYFQGNSAPDKSGLPSDRFSAERTGGSVSTLTIQRTQQEDSAVYLCASRPGTSAGDTQYFGPGTRLTVL.

CDR3: CASSSPSRTRGYDIQYF. The CDR3 DNA is TGTGCCAGCAGTTCCCCCTCGCGAACAAGGGGCTACGACATTCAGTACTTC. The chain employs TRBV28 and TRBJ2-4, with TRBD1 as a possible D gene (5 bases). CDR3 length: 17 amino acids. Germline assignment: CDR1 MDHEN and CDR2 SYDVKM. Deletions cut 4 bases from V and 8 bases from J, with 24 bases between.

The V gene is TRBV7-2, the J gene TRBJ2-4, with 8 bases matching TRBD1. The germline CDR1 and CDR2 sequences are SGHTA and FQGNSA. This CDR3 region has 15 residues. V gave up 5 bases and J gave up 6 bases; unmatched junction bases: 9. The CDR3 protein is CASSKQGARGNIQYF. The CDR3 DNA reads as TGTGCCAGCAGCAAGCAGGGGGCTCGGGGAAACATTCAGTACTTC.